Listed below are T cell receptor beta chains from one sample, sequenced in a study of blood T cells in healthy people across ages. TCRdb analysed the 5' RACE reads with MiXCR anew, one entry per CDR3 protein. Of roughly 800,000 distinct CDR3 sequences listed, 55% to 70% are singletons. Sequences were obtained from blood. The origin of the receptors is a man aged 25 to 45 in good health. Each CDR3 is given with its conserved first and last residue. The D gene is left open where the match is weak. Clone size is not always given. Where it is, it says once, few, many or a class for expanded clones.

D gene	J gene	clone size	V gene	CDR3 protein	CDR3 DNA
NA	TRBJ2-1	once	TRBV29-1	CSVARFMEDEQFF	TGCAGCGTTGCTCGCTTCATGGAGGATGAGCAGTTCTTC
NA	TRBJ1-1	NA	TRBV27	CASSFGFMNTEAFF	TGTGCCAGCAGTTTTGGGTTTATGAACACTGAAGCTTTCTTT
NA	TRBJ2-3	once	TRBV7-6	CASSPGGGGTDTQYF	TGTGCCAGCAGCCCCGGGGGAGGGGGGACAGATACGCAGTATTTT
TRBD2	TRBJ2-1	NA	TRBV28	CASRSNLGLGVMNEQFF	TGTGCCAGCAGATCTAACCTGGGACTAGGGGTAATGAATGAGCAGTTCTTC
NA	TRBJ2-5	NA	TRBV6-5	CASSYRQAGETQYF	TGTGCCAGCAGTTACAGACAGGCAGGAGAGACCCAGTACTTC
NA	TRBJ1-1	few	TRBV12-3/TRBV12-4	CASSFRQGTEAFF	TGTGCCAGCAGTTTTCGCCAGGGCACTGAAGCTTTCTTT
NA	TRBJ2-1	NA	TRBV20-1	CSARDLGRGIGVEQFF	TGCAGTGCTAGAGATCTTGGGCGCGGGATAGGGGTTGAGCAGTTCTTC
TRBD2	TRBJ2-7	NA	TRBV27	CASSLGPGTSSYEQYF	TGTGCCAGCAGTTTGGGACCCGGGACTAGCTCCTACGAGCAGTACTTC
NA	TRBJ2-1	few	TRBV7-3	CASSLMRRNEQFF	TGTGCCAGCAGCTTAATGAGGCGCAATGAGCAGTTCTTC
NA	TRBJ2-1	NA	TRBV9	CASSGPEQFF	TGTGCCAGCAGCGGTCCGGAGCAGTTCTTC
NA	TRBJ1-2	NA	TRBV20-1	CSATGSIGAPGYTF	TGCAGTGCTACGGGTAGTATAGGAGCGCCCGGCTACACCTTC
TRBD1	TRBJ2-7	NA	TRBV20-1	CSARPTGEYEQYF	TGCAGTGCTCGACCGACAGGGGAATACGAGCAGTACTTC
NA	TRBJ1-5	once	TRBV27	CACSLSGAGNQPQHF	TGTGCCTGCAGTTTATCGGGAGCTGGCAATCAGCCCCAGCATTTT
TRBD2	TRBJ2-1	few	TRBV20-1	CSARGGRAGNEQFF	TGCAGTGCTAGAGGCGGGAGGGCCGGAAATGAGCAGTTCTTC
TRBD2	TRBJ2-5	NA	TRBV3-1	CASSIPGTGGLAEETQYF	TGTGCCAGCAGCATCCCCGGGACGGGAGGACTAGCGGAAGAGACCCAGTACTTC
NA	TRBJ2-1	few	TRBV4-3	CASSHSQGNEQFF	TGCGCCAGCAGCCACAGCCAGGGTAATGAGCAGTTCTTC
TRBD1	TRBJ2-6	NA	TRBV12-3/TRBV12-4	CASSQGDGANVLTF	TGTGCCAGCAGCCAGGGGGATGGGGCCAACGTCCTGACTTTC
NA	TRBJ1-2	few	TRBV4-2	CASSQDASYTF	TGTGCCAGCAGCCAAGATGCGAGCTACACCTTC
NA	TRBJ2-4	NA	TRBV7-2	CASSSLGTRAKNIQYF	TGTGCCAGCAGCTCATTGGGGACAAGAGCCAAAAACATTCAGTACTTC
NA	TRBJ2-1	NA	TRBV6-1	CASSLEPRAGVKGDEQFF	TGTGCCAGCAGCCTAGAGCCGCGTGCGGGAGTAAAGGGGGATGAGCAGTTCTTC
TRBD2	TRBJ2-7	NA	TRBV4-2	CASSLGLAGSEQYF	TGTGCCAGCAGCCTGGGACTAGCGGGAAGCGAGCAGTACTTC
NA	TRBJ1-4	NA	TRBV15	CATSVEYRAARDNEKLFF	TGTGCCACCAGCGTTGAGTATAGGGCCGCCCGCGATAATGAAAAACTGTTTTTT
NA	TRBJ2-1	NA	TRBV21-1	CASSKEVQGVAGGRRFNEQFF	TGTGCCAGCAGCAAAGAGGTCCAGGGTGTAGCGGGAGGAAGGCGTTTCAATGAGCAGTTCTTC
TRBD1	TRBJ2-7	NA	TRBV3-1	CASSQEWPDRVEQYF	TGTGCCAGCAGCCAAGAATGGCCGGACAGGGTCGAGCAGTACTTC
TRBD2	TRBJ2-7	NA	TRBV5-1	CASSSLLAGDEQYF	TGCGCCAGCAGCTCCTTACTAGCGGGGGACGAGCAGTACTTC
NA	TRBJ2-7	NA	TRBV12-3/TRBV12-4	CASSLGGGFEQYF	TGTGCCAGCAGCCTGGGCGGTGGGTTCGAGCAGTACTTC
TRBD2	TRBJ2-7	NA	TRBV4-2	CASSQASGGPYYEQYF	TGTGCCAGCAGCCAAGCGTCGGGGGGTCCCTACTACGAGCAGTACTTC
NA	TRBJ2-3	NA	TRBV20-1	CSASATGRHTDTQYF	TGCAGTGCTAGTGCGACAGGCCGACACACAGATACGCAGTATTTT
TRBD1	TRBJ1-2	NA	TRBV29-1	CSAGQADHRGYTF	TGCAGCGCAGGACAGGCAGACCATCGGGGCTACACCTTC
NA	TRBJ2-5	NA	TRBV4-2	CASSPQTIQETQYF	TGTGCCAGCAGCCCACAGACTATCCAAGAGACCCAGTACTTC
TRBD1	TRBJ1-2	NA	TRBV29-1	CSVESDRGQDYGYTF	TGCAGCGTTGAATCGGACAGGGGGCAGGACTATGGCTACACCTTC
NA	TRBJ1-1	few	TRBV7-4	CASRLRAPTEAFF	TGTGCCAGCAGACTAAGGGCCCCCACTGAAGCTTTCTTT
NA	TRBJ2-7	NA	TRBV7-2	CASSNHPSYEQYF	TGTGCCAGCAGCAACCATCCCTCCTACGAGCAGTACTTC
NA	TRBJ2-5	NA	TRBV29-1	CSVEDLWETQYF	TGCAGCGTTGAAGATCTTTGGGAGACCCAGTACTTC
NA	TRBJ1-5	NA	TRBV12-3/TRBV12-4	CASSLAPGNQPQHF	TGTGCCAGCAGTTTAGCGCCCGGGAATCAGCCCCAGCATTTT
NA	TRBJ2-3	few	TRBV10-3	CAIRKLSQVGDTQYF	TGTGCCATCAGAAAACTGAGCCAGGTTGGAGATACGCAGTATTTT
NA	TRBJ2-1	NA	TRBV27	CANSPYTSSSEQFF	TGTGCCAACAGTCCCTACACTAGTAGTTCTGAGCAGTTCTTC
NA	TRBJ2-7	NA	TRBV3-1	CASSQGASYSYEQYF	TGTGCCAGCAGCCAAGGAGCTAGCTACTCCTACGAGCAGTACTTC
NA	TRBJ2-1	NA	TRBV5-1	CASSALGNEQFF	TGCGCCAGCAGCGCACTCGGGAATGAGCAGTTCTTC
TRBD2	TRBJ2-7	NA	TRBV28	CASGRVPPSEQYF	TGTGCCTCGGGGAGGGTACCCCCCTCCGAGCAGTACTTC
TRBD2	TRBJ2-1	NA	TRBV4-3	CASSQGWTSGIYNEQFF	TGCGCCAGCAGCCAAGGGTGGACTAGCGGAATCTACAATGAGCAGTTCTTC
NA	TRBJ2-7	NA	TRBV30	CAWGGVYEQYF	TGTGCCTGGGGGGGTGTCTACGAGCAGTACTTC
TRBD1	TRBJ2-1	NA	TRBV14	CASSQDLGTGTYNEQFF	TGTGCCAGCAGCCAAGATTTGGGGACAGGGACTTACAATGAGCAGTTCTTC
NA	TRBJ2-7	few	TRBV15	CATSSETFGYEQYF	TGTGCCACCAGCAGTGAGACCTTTGGCTACGAGCAGTACTTC
TRBD2	TRBJ2-5	few	TRBV7-2	CASSHSGERETQYF	TGTGCCAGCAGCCATAGCGGGGAAAGAGAGACCCAGTACTTC
NA	TRBJ1-2	many	TRBV5-6	CASSLQGLYGYTF	TGTGCCAGCAGCTTGCAGGGACTCTATGGCTACACCTTC
NA	TRBJ2-4	once	TRBV28	CASSQANGVALAKNIQYF	TGTGCCAGCAGCCAGGCGAATGGGGTTGCACTAGCCAAAAACATTCAGTACTTC
TRBD1	TRBJ2-2	few	TRBV29-1	CSVEGTGVDGELFF	TGCAGCGTTGAAGGCACAGGGGTGGACGGGGAGCTGTTTTTT
TRBD1	TRBJ2-7	NA	TRBV6-6	CASSSDRGAHEQYF	TGTGCCAGCAGTTCGGACAGGGGGGCTCACGAGCAGTACTTC
NA	TRBJ1-2	once	TRBV29-1	CSVVQGGGYTF	TGCAGCGTTGTACAGGGTGGTGGCTACACCTTC
NA	TRBJ2-7	NA	TRBV20-1	CSAEGREDEQYF	TGCAGTGCCGAGGGCAGGGAAGACGAGCAGTACTTC
NA	TRBJ2-7	NA	TRBV6-6	CASRYNTGTATYEQYF	TGTGCCAGCAGATATAATACCGGGACGGCGACCTACGAGCAGTACTTC
TRBD1	TRBJ1-5	NA	TRBV20-1	CSAPRDRGGNQPQHF	TGCAGTGCCCCTAGGGACAGGGGCGGGAATCAGCCCCAGCATTTT
TRBD1	TRBJ1-4	NA	TRBV6-4	CASSDSDREGEKLFF	TGTGCCAGCAGTGACTCCGACAGGGAAGGTGAAAAACTGTTTTTT
NA	TRBJ2-3	NA	TRBV7-8	CASSVRNFPDTQYF	TGTGCCAGCAGCGTACGGAACTTCCCAGATACGCAGTATTTT
NA	TRBJ1-2	NA	TRBV4-1	CASSQTLTPAQGLGGYTF	TGCGCCAGCAGCCAAACTCTTACCCCGGCACAGGGATTAGGTGGCTACACCTTC
TRBD1	TRBJ2-5	NA	TRBV4-3	CASSQFGTGGLETQYF	TGCGCCAGCAGCCAATTCGGGACAGGGGGCCTTGAGACCCAGTACTTC
NA	TRBJ2-3	NA	TRBV20-1	CSALWDSTDTQYF	TGCAGTGCTCTATGGGACAGCACAGATACGCAGTATTTT